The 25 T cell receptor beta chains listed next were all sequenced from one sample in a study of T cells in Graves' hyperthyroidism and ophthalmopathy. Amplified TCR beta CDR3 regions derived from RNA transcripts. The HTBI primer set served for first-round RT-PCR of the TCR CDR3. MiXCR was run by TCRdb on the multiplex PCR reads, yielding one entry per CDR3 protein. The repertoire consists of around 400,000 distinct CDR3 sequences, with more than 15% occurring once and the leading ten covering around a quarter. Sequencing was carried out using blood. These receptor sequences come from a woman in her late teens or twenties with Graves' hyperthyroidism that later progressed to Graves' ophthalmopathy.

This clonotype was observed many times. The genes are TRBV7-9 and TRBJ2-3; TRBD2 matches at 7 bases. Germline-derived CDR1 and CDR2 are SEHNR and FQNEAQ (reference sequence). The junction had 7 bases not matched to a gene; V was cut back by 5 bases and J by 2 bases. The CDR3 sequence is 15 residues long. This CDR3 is CASSPQTSLTDTQYF. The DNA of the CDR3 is TGTGCCAGCAGCCCCCAGACTAGCCTCACAGATACGCAGTATTTT.

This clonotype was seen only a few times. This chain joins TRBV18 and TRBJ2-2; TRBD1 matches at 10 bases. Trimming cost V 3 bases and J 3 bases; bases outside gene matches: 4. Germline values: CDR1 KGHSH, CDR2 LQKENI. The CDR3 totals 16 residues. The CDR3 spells CASSPRDRGDTGELFF. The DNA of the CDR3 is TGTGCCAGCTCACCGAGGGACAGGGGAGACACCGGGGAGCTGTTTTTT.

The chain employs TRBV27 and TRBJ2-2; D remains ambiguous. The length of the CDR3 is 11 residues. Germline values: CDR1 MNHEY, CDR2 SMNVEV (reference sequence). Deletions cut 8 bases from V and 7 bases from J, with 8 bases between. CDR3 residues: CASLLSGELFF. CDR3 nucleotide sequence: TGTGCCAGCCTGTTGAGCGGGGAGCTGTTTTTT.

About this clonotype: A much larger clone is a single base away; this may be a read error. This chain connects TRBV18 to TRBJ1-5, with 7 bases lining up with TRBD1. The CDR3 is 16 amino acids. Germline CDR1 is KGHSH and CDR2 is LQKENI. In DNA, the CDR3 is TGTGCCAGCTCACCGGGGACAGCGGATATTAATCAGCCCCAGCGTTTT. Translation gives CASSPGTADINQPQRF.

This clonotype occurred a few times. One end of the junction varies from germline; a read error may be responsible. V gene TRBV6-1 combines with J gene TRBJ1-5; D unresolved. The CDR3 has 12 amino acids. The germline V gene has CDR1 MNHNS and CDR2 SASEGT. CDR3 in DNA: TGTGCCAGCAGGGAAGGAACTCAGCCCCAGCATTTT. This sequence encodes CASREGTQPQHF.

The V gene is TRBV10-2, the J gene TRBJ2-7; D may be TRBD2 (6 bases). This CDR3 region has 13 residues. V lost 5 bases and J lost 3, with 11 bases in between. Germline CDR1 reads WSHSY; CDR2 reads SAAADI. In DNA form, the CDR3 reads TGCGCCAGCAGTCTCCGGGAGAACTACGAGCAGTACTTC. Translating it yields CASSLRENYEQYF.

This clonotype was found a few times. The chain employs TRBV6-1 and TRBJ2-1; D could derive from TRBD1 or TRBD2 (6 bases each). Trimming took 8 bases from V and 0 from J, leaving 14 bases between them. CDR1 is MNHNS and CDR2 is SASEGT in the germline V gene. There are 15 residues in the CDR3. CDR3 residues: CASRGGKSSYNEQFF. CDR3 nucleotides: TGTGCCAGCCGAGGGGGGAAGAGCTCCTACAATGAGCAGTTCTTC.

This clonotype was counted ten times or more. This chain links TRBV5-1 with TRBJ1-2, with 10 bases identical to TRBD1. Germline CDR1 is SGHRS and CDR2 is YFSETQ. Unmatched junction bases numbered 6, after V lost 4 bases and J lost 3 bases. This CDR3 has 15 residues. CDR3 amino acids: CASSRDRGSHYGYTF. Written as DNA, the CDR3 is TGCGCCAGCAGCAGGGACAGGGGTTCGCACTATGGCTACACCTTC.

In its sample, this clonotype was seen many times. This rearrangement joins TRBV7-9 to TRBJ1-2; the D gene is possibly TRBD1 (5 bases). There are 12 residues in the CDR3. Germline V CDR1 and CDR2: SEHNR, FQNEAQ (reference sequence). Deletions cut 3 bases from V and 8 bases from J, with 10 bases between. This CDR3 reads CASSFDSRGYTF. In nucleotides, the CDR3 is TGTGCCAGCAGCTTCGACAGTAGGGGCTACACCTTC.

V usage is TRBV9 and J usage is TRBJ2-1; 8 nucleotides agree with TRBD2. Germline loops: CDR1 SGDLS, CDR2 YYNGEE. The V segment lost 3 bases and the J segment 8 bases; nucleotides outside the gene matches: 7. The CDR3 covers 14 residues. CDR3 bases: TGTGCCAGCAGCGCAGAGGGACTAGATGATGAGCAGTTCTTC. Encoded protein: CASSAEGLDDEQFF.

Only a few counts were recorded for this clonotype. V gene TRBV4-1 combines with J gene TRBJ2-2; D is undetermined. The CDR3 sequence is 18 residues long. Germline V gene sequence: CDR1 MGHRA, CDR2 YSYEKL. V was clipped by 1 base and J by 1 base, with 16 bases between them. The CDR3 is CASSQAFSLGMNTGELFF. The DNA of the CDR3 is TGCGCCAGCAGCCAAGCCTTTTCCCTAGGGATGAACACCGGGGAGCTGTTTTTT.

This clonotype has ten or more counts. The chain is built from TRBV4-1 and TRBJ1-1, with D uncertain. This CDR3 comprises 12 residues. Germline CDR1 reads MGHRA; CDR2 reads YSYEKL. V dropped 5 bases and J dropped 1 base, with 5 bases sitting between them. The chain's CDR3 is CASSGRNTEAFF. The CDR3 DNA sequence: TGCGCCAGCAGCGGGAGGAACACTGAAGCTTTCTTT.

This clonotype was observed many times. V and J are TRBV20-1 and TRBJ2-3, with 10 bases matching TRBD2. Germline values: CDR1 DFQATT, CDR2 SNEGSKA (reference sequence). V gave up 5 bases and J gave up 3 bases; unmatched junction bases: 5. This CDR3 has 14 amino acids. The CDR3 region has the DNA TGCAGTGCTGATTCTAGCGGGAGTACAGATACGCAGTATTTT. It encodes CSADSSGSTDTQYF.

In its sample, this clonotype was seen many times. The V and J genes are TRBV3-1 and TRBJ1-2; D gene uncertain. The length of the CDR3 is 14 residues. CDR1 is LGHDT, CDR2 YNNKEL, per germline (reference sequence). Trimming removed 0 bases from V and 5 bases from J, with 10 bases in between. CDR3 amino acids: CASSQDLDSYGYTF. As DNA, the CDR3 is TGTGCCAGCAGCCAAGACCTTGACTCGTATGGCTACACCTTC.

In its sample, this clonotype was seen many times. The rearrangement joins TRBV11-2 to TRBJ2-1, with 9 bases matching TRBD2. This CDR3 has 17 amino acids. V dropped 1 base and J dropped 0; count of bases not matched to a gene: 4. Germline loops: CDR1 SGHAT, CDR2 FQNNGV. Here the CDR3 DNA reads TGTGCCAGCAGCTTAGCTGGCGGGAGGGTCTCCTACAATGAGCAGTTCTTC. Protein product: CASSLAGGRVSYNEQFF. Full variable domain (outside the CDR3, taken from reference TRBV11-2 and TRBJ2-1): EAGVAQSPRYKIIEKRQSVAFWCNPISGHATLYWYQQILGQGPKLLIQFQNNGVVDDSQLPKDRFSAERLKGVDSTLKIQPAKLEDSAVYLCASSLAGGRVSYNEQFFGPGTRLTVL.

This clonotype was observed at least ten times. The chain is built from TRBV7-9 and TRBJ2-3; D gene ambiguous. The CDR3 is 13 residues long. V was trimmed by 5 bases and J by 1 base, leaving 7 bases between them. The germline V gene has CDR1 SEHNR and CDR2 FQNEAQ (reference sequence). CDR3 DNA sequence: TGTGCCAGCAGCGTCCAGGGCACAGATACGCAGTATTTT. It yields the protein CASSVQGTDTQYF.

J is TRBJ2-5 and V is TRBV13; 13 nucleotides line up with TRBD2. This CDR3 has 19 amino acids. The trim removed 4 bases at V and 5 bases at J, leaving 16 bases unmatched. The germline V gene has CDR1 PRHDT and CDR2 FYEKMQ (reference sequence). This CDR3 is CASSSGLAGEDGPGETQYF. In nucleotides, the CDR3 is TGTGCCAGCAGCTCCGGACTAGCGGGAGAGGATGGTCCCGGGGAGACCCAGTACTTC.

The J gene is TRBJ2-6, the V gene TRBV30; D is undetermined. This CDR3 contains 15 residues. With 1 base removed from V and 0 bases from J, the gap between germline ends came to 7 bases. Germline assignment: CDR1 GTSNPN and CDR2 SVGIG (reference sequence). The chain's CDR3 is CAWSGLGSGANVLTF. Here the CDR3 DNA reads TGTGCCTGGAGTGGGTTGGGCTCTGGGGCCAACGTCCTGACTTTC.

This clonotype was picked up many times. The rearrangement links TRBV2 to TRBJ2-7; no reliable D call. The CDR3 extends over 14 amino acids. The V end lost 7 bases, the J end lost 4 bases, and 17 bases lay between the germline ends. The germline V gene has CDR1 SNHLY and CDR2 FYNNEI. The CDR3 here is CASTGTLSPYEQYF. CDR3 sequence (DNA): TGTGCCAGCACTGGAACCTTATCCCCGTACGAGCAGTACTTC.

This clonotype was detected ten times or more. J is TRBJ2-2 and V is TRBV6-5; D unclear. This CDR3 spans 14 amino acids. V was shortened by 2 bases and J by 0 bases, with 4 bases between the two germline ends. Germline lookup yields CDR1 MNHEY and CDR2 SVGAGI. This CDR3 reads CASSYHANTGELFF. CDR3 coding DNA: TGTGCCAGCAGTTACCATGCGAACACCGGGGAGCTGTTTTTT.

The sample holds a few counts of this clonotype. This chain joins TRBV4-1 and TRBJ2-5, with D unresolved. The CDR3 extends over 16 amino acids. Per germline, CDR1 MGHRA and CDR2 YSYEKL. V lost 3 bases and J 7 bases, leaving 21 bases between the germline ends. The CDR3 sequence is CASSHRVQATDGTQYF. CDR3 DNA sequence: TGCGCCAGCAGCCACCGGGTTCAGGCAACGGACGGGACCCAGTACTTC.

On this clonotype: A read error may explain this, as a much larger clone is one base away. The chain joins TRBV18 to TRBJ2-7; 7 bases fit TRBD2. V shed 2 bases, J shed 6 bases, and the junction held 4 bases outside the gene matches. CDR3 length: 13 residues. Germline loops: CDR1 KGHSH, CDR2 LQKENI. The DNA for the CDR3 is TGTGCCAGCTCACCAGCGGGGGTTCCCGAGCAGTACTTC. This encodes CASSPAGVPEQYF.

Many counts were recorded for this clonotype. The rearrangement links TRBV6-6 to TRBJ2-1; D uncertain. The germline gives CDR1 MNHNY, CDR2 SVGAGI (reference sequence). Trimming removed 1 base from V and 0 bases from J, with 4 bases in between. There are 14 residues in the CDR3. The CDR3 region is CASSYLDSYNEQFF. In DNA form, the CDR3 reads TGTGCCAGCAGTTACTTGGACTCCTACAATGAGCAGTTCTTC.

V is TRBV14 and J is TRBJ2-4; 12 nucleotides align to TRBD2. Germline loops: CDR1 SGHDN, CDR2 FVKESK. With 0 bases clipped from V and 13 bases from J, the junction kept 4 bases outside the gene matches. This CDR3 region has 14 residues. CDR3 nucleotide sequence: TGTGCCAGCAGCCAAGATACTAGCGGGAGGCTACAGTACTTC. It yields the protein CASSQDTSGRLQYF.

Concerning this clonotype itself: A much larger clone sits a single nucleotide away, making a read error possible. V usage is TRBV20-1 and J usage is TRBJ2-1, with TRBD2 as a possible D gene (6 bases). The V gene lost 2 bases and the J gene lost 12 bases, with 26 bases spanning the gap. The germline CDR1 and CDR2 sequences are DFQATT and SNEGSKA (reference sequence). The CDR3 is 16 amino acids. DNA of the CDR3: TGCAGTGCTAGAAATCGGGCGGGGCGAACTCCTAGGGGGCAGTTCTTC. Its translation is CSARNRAGRTPRGQFF.